This T cell receptor (beta chain) was recovered during a study of regulatory T cells in long-lasting Graves disease. Note on this clonotype: Antigen unknown.

The time point is: persistent/refractory GD, antithyroid drugs over 5 years with positive TRAb. Following extraction of RNA from PBMCs, that RNA was used to make the TCR library. Study-wide results and limits: Rather than thyroid tissue, only peripheral blood underwent study. It was in persistent disease that TRBV28, TRBJ1-2 and TRBJ2-5 were favored.

Through Arm-PCR of CDR3 regions and iRepertoire HTBI primers, TCR beta libraries were built. TCRdb re-analysed the multiplex PCR reads in MiXCR, keeping a single row per CDR3 protein. The sample gives 400,000 or so distinct CDR3 sequences, around a quarter of which show up once; approximately 28% is in the top ten. This CDR3 spans 15 amino acids. With 2 bases removed from V and 7 bases from J, the gap between germline ends came to 20 bases. Germline CDR1 and CDR2: DFQATT and SNEGSKA (reference sequence). The sample was peripheral blood mononuclear cells (PBMCs), taken when the disease was refractory, from a patient treated with antithyroid drugs. The sequence was collected from a female donor with Graves disease. The chain employs TRBV20-1 and TRBJ1-1; D is perhaps TRBD1 (5 bases). CDR3 nucleotide sequence: TGCAGTGCTAGATCCCCATTGGGGTCCCAGGGTGAAGCTTTCTTT. Its protein is CSARSPLGSQGEAFF.